This T cell receptor (beta chain) was observed in a study of T cell repertoires in cytomegalovirus infection (dated by TCRdb to the late 2010s). As for the study more broadly: Because public TCR beta signatures pointed to carriage of CMV infection together with the matching HLA type, the HLA type of each donor mattered for the analysis.

Points the paper makes about the study in general: Carriers of CMV infection plus the relevant HLA type were discriminated by the cumulative frequency of public TCR beta family members in the study cohort and in an independent approximately 350-donor cohort. The ex vivo response was dominated by HLA-C-restricted CMV-specific TCR beta clonotypes, which also provided the single most frequent clonotype in two of eight donors.

Including the terminal cysteine and valine, the CDR3 comprises 16 residues. Only the CDR3 DNA is retained, 48 bases long and in frame from the first base. From the germline V gene, CDR1 is MDHEN and CDR2 is SYDVKM. V is cut by 6 bases and J by 0 bases, and the space between the germline ends is 18 bases. Reads for this sample came from an Illumina HiSeq 1500. Starting from the raw public reads, TCRdb applied fastp trimming at Q25, assembled clones with MiXCR and retained in-frame beta chains. Records with the same CDR3 protein are collapsed into one entry carrying the most frequent genes and DNA. The sample data list approximately 630,000 distinct CDR3 sequences, and 24% of these were observed just once. Jointly, the top ten make up 8% of the sample. This clonotype came up many times. The clone's antigen remains unknown. Per-base qualities were not stored, and no clone one base away is much larger.

Sequencing was carried out using CD8+ T cells from PBMCs. This clonotype originated in a human donor in good health (CMV status not recorded). Some clones in this sample may be carry-over from other donors' samples. The sequence links TRBV28 to TRBJ2-7; there is no confident call for the D gene. At the DNA level, the sequence is TGTGCCAGCAGCCACCCTGCCGGCGACCTCTCCTACGAGCAGTACGTC. This encodes CASSHPAGDLSYEQYV.